A single sample is the source of the 27 T cell receptor beta chains below, sequenced in a study of human T cells and chemical hapten exposure. Stated time point: patch test 1, 2 weeks after DPC sensitization. As to treatment: therapeutic diphenylcyclopropenone sensitization with weekly scalp DPC. Blood, whole and unfractionated, served as the source for total RNA extraction. MiXCR, run by TCRdb on the RACE reads, gives a single entry per CDR3 protein. The repertoire includes roughly 50,000 distinct CDR3 sequences, approximately 10% of them detected once, and around 2% sits in the top ten. The specimen comprised whole blood, sampled in connection with sensitization to the hapten diphenylcyclopropenone (DPC). Source of these receptors: a woman aged 35 to 49 with alopecia areata. Some clones in this sample may be carry-over from other donors' samples.

This chain uses TRBV29-1 with TRBJ2-1; 7 bases map to TRBD1. V shed 6 bases and J 12 bases; nucleotides not matched to a gene: 5. The CDR3 contains 10 residues. Germline CDR1 and CDR2: SQVTM and ANQGSEA. CDR3 nucleotide sequence: TGCAGCGTCGACAGGGACGGGCAGTTCTTC. Its translation: CSVDRDGQFF.

The J gene is TRBJ2-3, the V gene TRBV20-1; 12 nucleotides align to TRBD1. Trimming removed 6 bases from V and 8 bases from J; junction bases left unmatched: 6. Per the germline V gene, CDR1 is DFQATT and CDR2 is SNEGSKA (reference sequence). CDR3 length equals 13 residues. CDR3 protein: CSARDRGRGTQYF. CDR3 DNA: TGCAGTGCAAGGGACAGGGGGCGGGGTACGCAGTATTTT.

The CDR3 here is CASSLVQAGVQFF. The CDR3 DNA sequence: TGTGCCAGCAGCTTAGTCCAAGCGGGTGTGCAGTTCTTC. The rearrangement links TRBV11-2 to TRBJ2-1, with D possibly being TRBD2 (6 bases). The V gene lost 1 base and the J gene lost 12 bases, with 13 bases spanning the gap. CDR1 SGHAT and CDR2 FQNNGV come from the germline V gene. This CDR3 has 13 residues.

V is TRBV5-1 and J is TRBJ2-5, with TRBD2 matching over 10 bases. The V gene end was trimmed by 4 bases and the J gene end by 4 bases; junction bases not matched to a gene: 7. The CDR3 is 15 amino acids. The germline gives CDR1 SGHRS, CDR2 YFSETQ. The CDR3 coding sequence is TGCGCCAGCAGCAGAGTAGCGGGGGGAGGAGAGACCCAGTACTTC. Protein: CASSRVAGGGETQYF.

The CDR3 region is CAISERQPSDLNTEAFF. The CDR3 bases are TGTGCCATCAGTGAGAGGCAGCCATCGGACCTGAACACTGAAGCTTTCTTT. V is TRBV10-3 and J is TRBJ1-1; D gene ambiguous. Germline V gene data show CDR1 as ENHRY and CDR2 as SYGVKD. This CDR3 contains 17 residues. V gave up 2 bases and J gave up 0 bases, with 16 bases separating them.

This clonotype was observed a handful of times. V is TRBV6-1 and J is TRBJ2-1; no clear D gene. The germline gives CDR1 MNHNS, CDR2 SASEGT. The CDR3 is 14 residues long. V lost 6 bases and J lost 2, with 11 bases in between. CDR3 coding DNA: TGTGCCAGCAGGCCCCCGGGCCCCTACAATGAGCAGTTCTTC. Encoded protein: CASRPPGPYNEQFF.

The rearrangement joins TRBV7-6 to TRBJ1-5, with D hard to call. V lost 5 bases, J lost 1 base, and 12 bases lay in between. CDR1 and CDR2 (germline): SGHVS, FNYEAQ. This CDR3 has 15 residues. The DNA of the CDR3 is TGTGCCAGCAGCCACTCCGGCGGGAGCAATCAGCCCCAGCATTTT. The encoded protein is CASSHSGGSNQPQHF.

This clonotype was seen at least ten times. The chain recombines TRBV6-6 with TRBJ2-3, with 8 positions matching TRBD2. Looked up from germline, CDR1 is MNHNY and CDR2 is SVGAGI (reference sequence). V gave up 5 bases and J gave up 5 bases; unmatched junction bases: 6. The CDR3 contains 14 residues. For the CDR3, the DNA is TGTGCCAGCAGTGACAGCGGGAGACAAGATACGCAGTATTTT. It translates to CASSDSGRQDTQYF.

This clonotype was recorded at least ten times. At one end the junction does not follow the germline gene, possibly because of a read error. The chain combines TRBV30 with TRBJ2-5; D may match TRBD1 or TRBD2 (5 bases each). Looked up from germline, CDR1 is GTSNPN and CDR2 is SVGIG (reference sequence). This CDR3 region has 13 residues. The CDR3 loop is CAWSRGPGPQTDF. CDR3 sequence (DNA): TGTGCCTGGAGTAGGGGTCCGGGACCCCAAACGGACTTC.

This clonotype was recorded a few times. Compared with germline, one end of the junction differs, possibly owing to a read error. The V call is TRBV29-1, the J call TRBJ2-1; the D gene could be TRBD1 or TRBD2 (7 bases each). Germline values: CDR1 SQVTM, CDR2 ANQGSEA. This CDR3 spans 12 amino acids. The CDR3: CQGGGGYNEQFF. The DNA of the CDR3 is TGTCAGGGGGGGGGCGGCTACAATGAGCAGTTCTTC.

J is TRBJ1-1 and V is TRBV5-1; 8 bases line up with TRBD1. Trimming took 4 bases from V and 1 from J; bases not matched to a gene: 6. Germline V gene data show CDR1 as SGHRS and CDR2 as YFSETQ. The CDR3 contains 15 residues. The CDR3 is CASSPDRGGNTEAFF. The CDR3 DNA follows: TGCGCCAGCAGCCCCGACAGGGGAGGGAACACTGAAGCTTTCTTT. The variable domain in full, with the rest retrieved from reference TRBV5-1 and TRBJ1-1, is KAGVTQTPRYLIKTRGQQVTLSCSPISGHRSVSWYQQTPGQGLQFLFEYFSETQRNKGNFPGRFSGRQFSNSRSEMNVSTLELGDSALYLCASSPDRGGNTEAFFGQGTRLTVV.

This clonotype occurred many times. This rearrangement joins TRBV7-9 to TRBJ2-1; the D call may be TRBD1 or TRBD2 (5 bases each). This CDR3 has 13 residues. Trimming took 5 bases from V and 9 from J, leaving 14 bases between them. Germline CDR1 is SEHNR and CDR2 is FQNEAQ (reference sequence). The CDR3 bases are TGTGCCAGCAGCACCGGGACCATCGGTGAGCAGTTCTTC. Encoded protein: CASSTGTIGEQFF.

The V call is TRBV5-4, the J call TRBJ1-2, with 7 bases that match TRBD1. Trimming at V came to 4 bases and at J to 7 bases, leaving 10 bases not matched to a gene. CDR1 is SGHNT and CDR2 is YYREEE in the germline V gene (reference sequence). This CDR3 spans 14 amino acids. The CDR3 DNA follows: TGTGCCAGCAGCACCCTCACAGGGGAGGCTGGCTACACCTTC. This sequence encodes CASSTLTGEAGYTF.

At least ten counts were recorded for this clonotype. The chain uses TRBV11-2 and TRBJ2-1, with D hard to call. From germline, CDR1 is SGHAT and CDR2 FQNNGV. This CDR3 spans 11 amino acids. Trimming removed 0 bases from V and 12 bases from J, with 6 bases in between. CDR3 DNA sequence: TGTGCCAGCAGCTTAGACTCGGGGCAGTTCTTC. Translation gives CASSLDSGQFF.

This clonotype has only a few counts. V usage is TRBV5-5 and J usage is TRBJ1-1; a weak D match, TRBD1 (5 bases). Germline V gene sequence: CDR1 SGHKS, CDR2 YYEKEE (reference sequence). The CDR3 extends over 15 amino acids. The V and J ends lost 1 base and 3 bases respectively, with 13 bases between them. DNA of the CDR3: TGTGCCAGCAGCTTGTTCGGGGCCGCGGACACTGAAGCTTTCTTT. It translates to CASSLFGAADTEAFF. Looking up the rest from reference TRBV5-5 and TRBJ1-1 gives the full variable domain: DAGVTQSPTHLIKTRGQQVTLRCSPISGHKSVSWYQQVLGQGPQFIFQYYEKEERGRGNFPDRFSARQFPNYSSELNVNALLLGDSALYLCASSLFGAADTEAFFGQGTRLTVV.

This clonotype was picked up many times. The chain links TRBV3-1 to TRBJ2-5; D remains unclear. Trimming took off 2 bases at V and 1 base at J, with 11 bases between the two ends. Germline V gene lookup returns CDR1 LGHDT and CDR2 YNNKEL (reference sequence). The CDR3 is made up of 15 amino acids. CDR3 bases: TGTGCCAGCAGCCAAATAAGAAATTTCCAAGAGACCCAGTACTTC. It specifies CASSQIRNFQETQYF.

This clonotype was seen at least ten times. The chain joins TRBV7-3 to TRBJ1-5, with D hard to call. This CDR3 contains 19 residues. Germline lookup yields CDR1 SGHTA and CDR2 FQGTGA. V lost 3 bases to trimming and J lost 0 bases, with 21 bases between them. The CDR3 reads CASSFSMRSEVYSNQPQHF. In nucleotides, the CDR3 is TGTGCCAGCAGCTTCTCCATGAGATCCGAGGTTTATAGCAATCAGCCCCAGCATTTT. The variable domain in full, completed from reference TRBV7-3 and TRBJ1-5, reads GAGVSQTPSNKVTEKGKYVELRCDPISGHTALYWYRQSLGQGPEFLIYFQGTGAADDSGLPNDRFFAVRPEGSVSTLKIQRTERGDSAVYLCASSFSMRSEVYSNQPQHFGDGTRLSIL.

This clonotype was seen repeatedly, ten times or more. V usage is TRBV20-1 and J usage is TRBJ2-1, with no clear D. Trimming cost V 1 base and J 11 bases, with 21 bases left between them. CDR3 length equals 15 residues. In germline, CDR1 is DFQATT, CDR2 SNEGSKA (reference sequence). This chain's CDR3 is CSARARSVDIAQQFF. The CDR3, as DNA: TGCAGTGCTAGAGCCCGATCCGTTGACATAGCCCAGCAGTTCTTC.

The chain joins TRBV7-6 to TRBJ2-5; D gene unclear. The CDR3 spans 11 residues. Per germline, CDR1 SGHVS and CDR2 FNYEAQ. With 4 bases removed from V and 6 bases from J, the gap between germline ends came to 6 bases. The CDR3 sequence is CASSSLKTQYF. The CDR3 region has the DNA TGTGCCAGCAGCTCGCTAAAGACCCAGTACTTC.

This clonotype was detected many times. The rearrangement uses TRBV2 and TRBJ1-6, with TRBD1 matching 10 bases. V was pared by 6 bases and J by 9 bases, with 8 bases of the junction left unmatched. The CDR3 sequence is 15 residues long. Germline assignment: CDR1 SNHLY and CDR2 FYNNEI. The CDR3 region has the DNA TGTGCCAGCAGAGACTACCGGGACAGGGGTTCACCCCTCCACTTT. Translating gives CASRDYRDRGSPLHF. Looking up the rest from reference TRBV2 and TRBJ1-6 gives the full variable domain: EPEVTQTPSHQVTQMGQEVILRCVPISNHLYFYWYRQILGQKVEFLVSFYNNEISEKSEIFDDQFSVERPDGSNFTLKIRSTKLEDSAMYFCASRDYRDRGSPLHFGNGTRLTVT.

The gene calls are TRBV7-8 and TRBJ2-7; 13 positions agree with TRBD2. Unmatched junction bases numbered 10, after V lost 5 bases and J lost 6 bases. From germline, CDR1 is SGHVS and CDR2 FQNEAQ. This CDR3 has 16 amino acids. In nucleotides, the CDR3 is TGTGCCAGCAGCCGTCCCTCGACTAGCGGGAGGTTCGAGCAGTACTTC. It codes for CASSRPSTSGRFEQYF.

The V gene is TRBV4-1, the J gene TRBJ2-2; 8 bases map to TRBD2. V dropped 0 bases and J dropped 1; count of bases not matched to a gene: 4. Germline V lookup: CDR1 MGHRA, CDR2 YSYEKL. The CDR3 has 17 residues. CDR3: CASSQEGSGRNTGELFF. CDR3 bases: TGCGCCAGCAGCCAAGAAGGAAGCGGGAGGAACACCGGGGAGCTGTTTTTT.

This clonotype was found many times. The chain combines TRBV6-5 with TRBJ1-1, with 8 bases aligning to TRBD1. CDR1 and CDR2 from the germline V gene are MNHEY and SVGAGI. The CDR3 is made up of 13 amino acids. With 6 bases clipped from V and 4 bases from J, the junction kept 4 bases outside the gene matches. The CDR3 region is CASSRTGGTEAFF. CDR3 nucleotide sequence: TGTGCCAGCAGCCGAACAGGGGGCACTGAAGCTTTCTTT.

At least ten counts were recorded for this clonotype. CDR3 sequence reads: CATSAMRRYSNQPQHF. In DNA form, the CDR3 reads TGTGCCACCAGTGCCATGAGACGGTATAGCAATCAGCCCCAGCATTTT. V gene TRBV24-1 combines with J gene TRBJ1-5; no definite D call. This CDR3 is built from 16 residues. Germline V lookup: CDR1 KGHDR, CDR2 SFDVKD. V lost 5 bases and J 0 bases, leaving 13 bases between the germline ends.

Ten or more counts support this clonotype. V and J are TRBV4-3 and TRBJ2-1, with 9 bases lining up with TRBD2. V gave up 0 bases and J gave up 3 bases; unmatched junction bases: 6. The CDR3 has 17 amino acids. Germline values: CDR1 LGHNA, CDR2 YSLEER. DNA for the CDR3: TGCGCCAGCAGCCAAGATAGGTCTAGCGGGGACTACAATGAGCAGTTCTTC. Translation: CASSQDRSSGDYNEQFF.

This clonotype was observed a few times. The CDR3 loop is CASSRSGRSEYNEQFF. The CDR3 DNA reads TGTGCCAGCAGCCGGAGCGGGAGGTCGGAGTACAATGAGCAGTTCTTC. V is TRBV3-1 and J is TRBJ2-1; 9 bases are a match to TRBD2. J lost 4 bases, V lost 4 bases, and 8 bases had no gene match. Germline values: CDR1 LGHDT, CDR2 YNNKEL (reference sequence). This CDR3 is 16 amino acids long.

In its sample, this clonotype was seen many times. The rearrangement links TRBV7-2 to TRBJ1-1; D unresolved. Looked up from germline, CDR1 is SGHTA and CDR2 is FQGNSA. V was cut by 5 bases and J by 1 base, with 8 bases left in between. The CDR3 sequence is 13 residues long. The CDR3, as DNA: TGTGCCAGCAGCATTGGACCGAACACTGAAGCTTTCTTT. Its translation is CASSIGPNTEAFF.